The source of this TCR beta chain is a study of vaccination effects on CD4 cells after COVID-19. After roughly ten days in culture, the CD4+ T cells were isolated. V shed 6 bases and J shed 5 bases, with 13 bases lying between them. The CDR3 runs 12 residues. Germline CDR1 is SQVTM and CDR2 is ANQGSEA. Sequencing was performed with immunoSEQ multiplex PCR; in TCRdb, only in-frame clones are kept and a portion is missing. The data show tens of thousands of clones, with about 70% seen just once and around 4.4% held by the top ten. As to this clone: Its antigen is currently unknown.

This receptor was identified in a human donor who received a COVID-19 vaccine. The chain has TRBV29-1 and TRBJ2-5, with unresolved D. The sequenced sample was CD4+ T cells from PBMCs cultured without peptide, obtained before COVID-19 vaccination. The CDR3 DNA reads TGCAGCGTGGTGTTCCGGACGGAGACCCAGTACTTC. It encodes CSVVFRTETQYF.